The entry below describes one T cell receptor beta chain. Its antigen is not known. This entry comes from a study of lymphopenia after photon versus proton radiotherapy. Study outcomes and limitations: Relative stability marked proton patients; photon patients lost diversity and naive cells. Larger post-nadir TCR diversity loss correlated inversely with survival in deceased patients. Oligoclonal CD8+ Temra expansion after nadir drove photon patients' diversity drop. Only patients who died were analyzed for survival; proton advantage is unproven.

Repertoires were generated with immunoSEQ multiplex PCR, while TCRdb's copy carries only in-frame clones and drops some. The data contain some 29,000 clones, 87% of them seen just once; the ten biggest clones take up around 50%. V lost 5 bases and J lost 14, with 15 bases in between. The germline V gene encodes CDR1 SNHLY and CDR2 FYNNEI. This CDR3 contains 11 residues. The specimen was peripheral blood, collected from a patient treated with proton-based radiotherapy. The sequence was collected from a woman in her sixties with cholangiocarcinoma. Some clones in this sample may be carry-over from other donors' samples. V and J are TRBV2 and TRBJ1-1; tentative D call: TRBD1 (5 bases). The CDR3 sequence: CASSTDINLFF. The CDR3 nucleotides are TGTGCCAGCAGTACGGACATTAACCTCTTCTTT.